A selection of T cell receptor beta chains follows, all from one sample in a study of OX40 agonist ivuxolimab in advanced cancers. TCRdb keeps only in-frame clones here, not all; method: immunoSEQ multiplex PCR. The data hold just under 20,000 clones, with around four fifths observed a single time. The specimen was CD4+ or CD8+ T cells sorted from blood, collected in a trial of the OX40 agonist ivuxolimab. These receptors came from an adult with an advanced solid tumor such as melanoma, head and neck, liver or kidney cancer. CDR3s include the opening cysteine and the closing phenylalanine or tryptophan. Each record gives: J gene, clone size, D gene, V gene, CDR3 protein, CDR3 DNA. The D gene is left open where the match is weak. Size values are once, few and many counts, or a class for expanded clones, and some rows have none.

J: TRBJ1-5; size: .; D: .; V: TRBV6-5; CDR3: CATRDTEGSQHF; DNA: TGTGCCACCCGGGACACCGAAGGGTCCCAGCATTTT
J: TRBJ2-7; size: few; D: TRBD2; V: TRBV30; CDR3: CAWTPGTSRPYEQYF; DNA: TGTGCCTGGACTCCCGGGACTAGCAGACCATACGAGCAGTACTTC
J: TRBJ2-1; size: few; D: .; V: TRBV27; CDR3: CASSPTEGGHNEQFF; DNA: TGTGCCAGCAGTCCGACCGAGGGTGGGCACAATGAGCAGTTCTTC
J: TRBJ2-3; size: .; D: .; V: TRBV4-1; CDR3: CASSLFRENTQYF; DNA: TGCGCCAGCAGCCTCTTCAGGGAAAATACGCAGTATTTT
J: TRBJ2-1; size: .; D: .; V: TRBV4-1; CDR3: CASSTRDNNEQFF; DNA: TGCGCCAGCAGCACCCGGGACAACAATGAGCAGTTCTTC
J: TRBJ2-7; size: once; D: TRBD2; V: TRBV28; CDR3: CASSFAREVDEQYF; DNA: TGTGCCAGCAGTTTTGCGCGGGAGGTTGACGAGCAGTACTTC
J: TRBJ1-1; size: .; D: .; V: TRBV2; CDR3: CASSLVGTEAFF; DNA: TGTGCCAGCAGTCTTGTGGGAACTGAAGCTTTCTTT
J: TRBJ2-1; size: .; D: TRBD2; V: TRBV9; CDR3: CASSVAGGHYNEQFF; DNA: TGTGCCAGCAGCGTAGCGGGAGGGCACTACAATGAGCAGTTCTTC
J: TRBJ2-1; size: .; D: TRBD2; V: TRBV7-9; CDR3: CAISGAIGARSEQFF; DNA: TGTGCCATTAGCGGGGCGATCGGGGCGAGGTCTGAGCAGTTCTTC
J: TRBJ1-5; size: .; D: .; V: TRBV19; CDR3: CASYSGSNQPQHF; DNA: TGTGCCAGTTACAGTGGAAGCAATCAGCCCCAGCATTTT
J: TRBJ2-7; size: .; D: .; V: TRBV27; CDR3: CASSLSRGAEQYF; DNA: TGTGCCAGCAGTTTATCCAGGGGAGCCGAGCAGTACTTC
J: TRBJ2-1; size: few; D: TRBD1; V: TRBV2; CDR3: CASSESQGPNNEQFF; DNA: TGTGCCAGCAGTGAGTCACAGGGGCCTAACAATGAGCAGTTCTTC
J: TRBJ2-7; size: medium-sized; D: TRBD1; V: TRBV10-1; CDR3: CASSEFEGQGAHEQYF; DNA: TGCGCCAGCAGTGAGTTCGAGGGACAGGGGGCCCACGAGCAGTACTTC
J: TRBJ2-7; size: .; D: .; V: TRBV29-1; CDR3: CSVEGDSYEQYF; DNA: TGCAGCGTTGAAGGGGACTCCTACGAGCAGTACTTC
J: TRBJ2-5; size: .; D: TRBD1; V: TRBV15; CDR3: CATSPDRGHQETQYF; DNA: TGTGCCACCAGCCCCGACAGGGGACACCAAGAGACCCAGTACTTC
J: TRBJ2-2; size: .; D: .; V: TRBV15; CDR3: CATSSVRNTGELFF; DNA: TGTGCCACCAGCAGTGTAAGGAACACCGGGGAGCTGTTTTTT
J: TRBJ1-5; size: .; D: .; V: TRBV9; CDR3: CASSRGGAPNQPQHF; DNA: TGTGCCAGCAGCCGGGGGGGGGCCCCCAATCAGCCCCAGCATTTT
J: TRBJ2-2; size: once; D: .; V: TRBV19; CDR3: CATPTGPSGANTGELFF; DNA: TGTGCCACCCCGACAGGGCCCAGCGGGGCGAACACCGGGGAGCTGTTTTTT
J: TRBJ2-5; size: .; D: .; V: TRBV11-2; CDR3: CASSQSISASQETQYF; DNA: TGTGCCAGCAGCCAATCTATTAGCGCGAGTCAAGAGACCCAGTACTTC
J: TRBJ2-3; size: .; D: .; V: TRBV7-9; CDR3: CASSLVGDTDTQYF; DNA: TGTGCCAGCAGCTTAGTTGGGGACACAGATACGCAGTATTTT
J: TRBJ2-7; size: .; D: .; V: TRBV2; CDR3: CASSDEMDVYF; DNA: TGTGCCAGCAGTGATGAGATGGATGTGTACTTC
J: TRBJ2-7; size: .; D: TRBD1; V: TRBV29-1; CDR3: CSVEAGTGIEQYF; DNA: TGCAGCGTTGAAGCCGGGACAGGGATCGAGCAGTACTTC
J: TRBJ2-3; size: .; D: TRBD2; V: TRBV7-2; CDR3: CASSLSGGLFTDTQYF; DNA: TGTGCCAGCAGCTTATCGGGAGGACTCTTCACAGATACGCAGTATTTT
J: TRBJ2-7; size: .; D: .; V: TRBV4-1; CDR3: CASSQDPRYEQYF; DNA: TGCGCCAGCAGCCAAGATCCCCGCTACGAGCAGTACTTC
J: TRBJ2-2; size: .; D: TRBD2; V: TRBV4-1; CDR3: CASSQEWGGAGELFF; DNA: TGCGCCAGCAGCCAAGAATGGGGGGGAGCCGGGGAGCTGTTTTTT
J: TRBJ1-6; size: .; D: TRBD1; V: TRBV27; CDR3: CASSLSRTGNSPLHF; DNA: TGTGCCAGCAGTTTATCGAGGACAGGGAATTCACCCCTCCACTTT
J: TRBJ2-7; size: .; D: .; V: TRBV7-8; CDR3: CASSLADEQYF; DNA: TGTGCCAGCAGCTTAGCGGATGAGCAGTACTTC
J: TRBJ2-5; size: once; D: TRBD2; V: TRBV2; CDR3: CASTPLGGGPGGTQYF; DNA: TGTGCCAGCACTCCCCTGGGAGGCGGCCCGGGAGGGACCCAGTACTTC
J: TRBJ2-7; size: once; D: .; V: TRBV28; CDR3: CASSLGYEQYF; DNA: TGTGCCAGCAGTTTGGGGTACGAGCAGTACTTC
J: TRBJ1-1; size: few; D: .; V: TRBV27; CDR3: CASTPKVGLNTEAFF; DNA: TGTGCCAGCACCCCTAAGGTGGGTTTGAACACTGAAGCTTTCTTT
J: TRBJ2-1; size: medium-sized; D: TRBD2; V: TRBV27; CDR3: CASSQREGRNEQFF; DNA: TGTGCCAGCAGTCAGCGGGAGGGCCGGAATGAGCAGTTCTTC
J: TRBJ1-4; size: .; D: TRBD1; V: TRBV9; CDR3: CASSVERGQDEKLFF; DNA: TGTGCCAGCAGCGTAGAGCGGGGACAGGATGAAAAACTGTTTTTT
J: TRBJ1-5; size: .; D: .; V: TRBV15; CDR3: CATSRDWEFTDQPQHF; DNA: TGTGCCACCAGCAGAGATTGGGAGTTTACGGATCAGCCCCAGCATTTT
J: TRBJ1-2; size: .; D: .; V: TRBV30; CDR3: CAWSPSDGAGGYTF; DNA: TGTGCCTGGAGTCCCTCCGACGGGGCGGGCGGCTACACCTTC
J: TRBJ2-1; size: .; D: .; V: TRBV10-1; CDR3: CASSEAGPWDEQFF; DNA: TGCGCCAGCAGTGAGGCGGGACCCTGGGATGAGCAGTTCTTC
J: TRBJ1-1; size: once; D: .; V: TRBV4-3; CDR3: CASSQVMGGTEAFF; DNA: TGCGCCAGCAGCCAAGTAATGGGGGGCACTGAAGCTTTCTTT
J: TRBJ2-7; size: .; D: TRBD2; V: TRBV19; CDR3: CASSIGTSGRYEQYF; DNA: TGTGCCAGTAGTATAGGGACTAGCGGGAGGTACGAGCAGTACTTC
J: TRBJ2-2; size: few; D: TRBD1; V: TRBV6-6; CDR3: CASQQGAAGELFF; DNA: TGTGCCAGTCAGCAGGGGGCGGCCGGGGAGCTGTTTTTT
J: TRBJ2-3; size: few; D: TRBD1; V: TRBV10-3; CDR3: CAMGQGGTDTQYF; DNA: TGTGCCATGGGACAGGGGGGGACAGATACGCAGTATTTT
J: TRBJ2-3; size: .; D: .; V: TRBV10-2; CDR3: CASSDPADTQYF; DNA: TGCGCCAGCAGTGACCCGGCAGATACGCAGTATTTT
J: TRBJ2-7; size: once; D: .; V: TRBV15; CDR3: CATSRVRGIYEQYF; DNA: TGTGCCACCAGCAGAGTCCGCGGAATCTACGAGCAGTACTTC
J: TRBJ1-5; size: .; D: .; V: TRBV2; CDR3: CASSGTVLSNQPQHF; DNA: TGTGCCAGCAGTGGGACAGTTCTTAGCAATCAGCCCCAGCATTTT
J: TRBJ2-7; size: .; D: .; V: TRBV13; CDR3: CASSLGQGTYEQYF; DNA: TGTGCCAGCAGCTTGGGTCAGGGAACCTACGAGCAGTACTTC
J: TRBJ2-7; size: .; D: TRBD2; V: TRBV27; CDR3: CASSFSGGPNEQYF; DNA: TGTGCCAGCAGTTTCTCGGGAGGGCCCAACGAGCAGTACTTC
J: TRBJ2-5; size: .; D: TRBD2; V: TRBV7-9; CDR3: CASSLGASGRARETQYF; DNA: TGTGCCAGCAGCTTAGGGGCTAGCGGGAGGGCCAGGGAGACCCAGTACTTC